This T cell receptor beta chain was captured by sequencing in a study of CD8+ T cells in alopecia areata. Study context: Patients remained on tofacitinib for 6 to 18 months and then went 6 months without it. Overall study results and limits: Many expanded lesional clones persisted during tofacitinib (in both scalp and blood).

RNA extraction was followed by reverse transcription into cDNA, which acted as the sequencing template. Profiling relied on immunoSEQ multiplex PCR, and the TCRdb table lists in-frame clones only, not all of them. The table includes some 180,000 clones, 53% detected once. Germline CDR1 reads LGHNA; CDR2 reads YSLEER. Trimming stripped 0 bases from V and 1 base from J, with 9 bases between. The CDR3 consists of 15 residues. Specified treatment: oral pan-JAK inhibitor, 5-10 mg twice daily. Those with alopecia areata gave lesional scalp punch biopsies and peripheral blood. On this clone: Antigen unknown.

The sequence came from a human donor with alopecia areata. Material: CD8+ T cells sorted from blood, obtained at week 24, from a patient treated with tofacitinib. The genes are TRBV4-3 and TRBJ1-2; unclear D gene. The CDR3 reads CASSQDPWGNYGYTF. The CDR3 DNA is TGCGCCAGCAGCCAAGATCCTTGGGGTAACTATGGCTACACCTTC.